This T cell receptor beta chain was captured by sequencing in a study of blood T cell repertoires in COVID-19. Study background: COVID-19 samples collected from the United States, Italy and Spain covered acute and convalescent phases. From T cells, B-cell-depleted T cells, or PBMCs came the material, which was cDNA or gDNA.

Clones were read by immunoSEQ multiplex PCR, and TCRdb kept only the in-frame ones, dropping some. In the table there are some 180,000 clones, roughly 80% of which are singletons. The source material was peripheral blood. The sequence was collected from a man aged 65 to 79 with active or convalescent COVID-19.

This CDR3 reads CASTLEWAGSYEQYF. The CDR3 DNA is TGTGCCAGCACTCTCGAATGGGCGGGGTCCTACGAGCAGTACTTC. The chain combines TRBV28 with TRBJ2-7; D is perhaps TRBD2 (6 bases). Germline values: CDR1 MDHEN, CDR2 SYDVKM. There are 15 residues in the CDR3. Trimming pared 7 bases from V and 1 base from J, leaving 17 bases between.